This entry features one TCR beta chain sequence. V shed 2 bases and J shed 3 bases, with 11 bases lying between them. Germline V gene data show CDR1 as MDHEN and CDR2 as SYDVKM. The CDR3 length is 14 residues. These data are taken from a study of blood T cell repertoires in COVID-19. About the study: The study drew acute and convalescent COVID-19 samples from the United States, Italy and Spain. T cells, B-cell-depleted T cells, or PBMCs provided the cDNA or gDNA that served as material.

As processed by the authors: Estimates of nucleated cell counts were drawn from the amplification of reference gene primers. Assay used: immunoSEQ multiplex PCR; TCRdb lists only in-frame clones, some missing. V and J calls and clone size follow that table, whereas D and trimming were derived from the DNA. The table records about 57,000 clones, around 92% of them present only once. The receptor's source is a man in his fifties or sixties with acute or convalescent COVID-19. This rearrangement joins TRBV28 to TRBJ2-7, with D maybe TRBD1 (7 bases). Input material: peripheral blood. The CDR3 DNA follows: TGTGCCAGCAGTTTACGACAGGGAGGCTACGAGCAGTACTTC. It yields the protein CASSLRQGGYEQYF.